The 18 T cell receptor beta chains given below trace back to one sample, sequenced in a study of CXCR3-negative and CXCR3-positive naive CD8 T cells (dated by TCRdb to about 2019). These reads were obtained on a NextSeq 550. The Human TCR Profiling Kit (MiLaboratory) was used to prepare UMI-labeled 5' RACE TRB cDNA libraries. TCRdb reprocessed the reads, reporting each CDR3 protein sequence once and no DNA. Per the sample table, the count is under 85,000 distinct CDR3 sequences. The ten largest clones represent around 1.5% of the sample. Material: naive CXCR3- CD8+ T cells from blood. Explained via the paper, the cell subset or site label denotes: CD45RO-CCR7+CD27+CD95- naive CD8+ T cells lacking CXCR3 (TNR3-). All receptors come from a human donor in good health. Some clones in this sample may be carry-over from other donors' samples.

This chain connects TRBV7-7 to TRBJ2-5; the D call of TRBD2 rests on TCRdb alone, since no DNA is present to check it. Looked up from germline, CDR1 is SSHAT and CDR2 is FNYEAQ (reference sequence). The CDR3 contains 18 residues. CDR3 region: CASSLGRELAGVEETQYF.

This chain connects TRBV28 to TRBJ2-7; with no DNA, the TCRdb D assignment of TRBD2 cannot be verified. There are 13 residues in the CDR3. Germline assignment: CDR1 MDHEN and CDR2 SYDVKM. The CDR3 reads CASSLASGYEQYF.

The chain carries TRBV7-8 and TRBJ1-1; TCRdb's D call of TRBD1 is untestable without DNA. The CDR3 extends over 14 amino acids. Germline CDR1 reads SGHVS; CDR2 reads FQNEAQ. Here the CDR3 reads CASSLDREATEAFF.

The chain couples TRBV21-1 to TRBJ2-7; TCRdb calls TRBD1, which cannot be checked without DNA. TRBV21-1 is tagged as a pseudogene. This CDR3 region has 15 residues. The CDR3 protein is CASSEQDRGLYEQYF.

The chain's CDR3 is CASSELGGEAFF. This rearrangement joins TRBV25-1 to TRBJ1-1. This CDR3 region has 12 residues. The germline CDR1 and CDR2 sequences are MGHDK and SYGVNS.

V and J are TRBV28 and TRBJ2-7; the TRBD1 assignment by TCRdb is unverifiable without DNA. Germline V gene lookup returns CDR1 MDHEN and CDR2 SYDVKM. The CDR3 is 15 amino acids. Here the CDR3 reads CASSSLGTDSYEQYF.

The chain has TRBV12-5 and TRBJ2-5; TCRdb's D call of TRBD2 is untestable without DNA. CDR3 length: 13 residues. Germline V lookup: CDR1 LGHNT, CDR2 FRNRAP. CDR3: CASRRYNQETQYF.

CDR3 region: CSASYGTRKYF. The gene calls are TRBV20-1 and TRBJ2-3; absent DNA, TCRdb's TRBD2 call cannot be checked. Germline CDR1 is DFQATT and CDR2 is SNEGSKA (reference sequence). The CDR3 totals 11 residues.

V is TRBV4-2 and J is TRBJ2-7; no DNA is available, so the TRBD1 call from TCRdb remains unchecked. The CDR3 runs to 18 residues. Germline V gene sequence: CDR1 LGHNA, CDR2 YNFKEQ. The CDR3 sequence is CASSQDRFDSLGYYEQYF.

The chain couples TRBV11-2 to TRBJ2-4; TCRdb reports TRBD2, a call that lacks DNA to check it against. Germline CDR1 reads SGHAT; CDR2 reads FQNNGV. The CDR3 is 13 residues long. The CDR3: CASSPDPRNIQYF.

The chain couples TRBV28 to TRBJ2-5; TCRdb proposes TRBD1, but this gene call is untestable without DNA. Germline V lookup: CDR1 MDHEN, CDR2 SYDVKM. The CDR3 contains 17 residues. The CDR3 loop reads CASSREGPDRGQETQYF.

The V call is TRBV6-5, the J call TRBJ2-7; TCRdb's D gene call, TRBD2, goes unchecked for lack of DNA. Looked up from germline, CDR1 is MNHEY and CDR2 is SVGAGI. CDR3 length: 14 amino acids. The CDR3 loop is CASSYGGPVGEQYF.

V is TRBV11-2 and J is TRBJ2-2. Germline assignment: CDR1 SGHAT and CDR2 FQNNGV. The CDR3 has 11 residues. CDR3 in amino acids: CASSFGGELFF.

CDR3: CASSVWASGANVLTF. The chain is built from TRBV9 and TRBJ2-6. The CDR3 has 15 residues. CDR1 and CDR2 from the germline V gene are SGDLS and YYNGEE.

The CDR3 sequence: CSVEGWLAGGSYNEQFF. The chain carries TRBV29-1 and TRBJ2-1; the D call of TRBD2 rests on TCRdb alone, since no DNA is present to check it. Per the germline V gene, CDR1 is SQVTM and CDR2 is ANQGSEA. The CDR3 sequence is 17 residues long.

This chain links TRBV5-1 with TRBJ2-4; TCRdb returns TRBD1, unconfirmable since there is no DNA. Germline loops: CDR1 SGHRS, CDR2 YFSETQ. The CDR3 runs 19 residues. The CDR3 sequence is CASSSLRTGNLKGQTIQYF.

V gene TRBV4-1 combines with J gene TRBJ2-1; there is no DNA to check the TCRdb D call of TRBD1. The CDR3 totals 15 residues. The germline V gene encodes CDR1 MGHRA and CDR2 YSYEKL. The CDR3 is CASSQVGALFNEQFF.

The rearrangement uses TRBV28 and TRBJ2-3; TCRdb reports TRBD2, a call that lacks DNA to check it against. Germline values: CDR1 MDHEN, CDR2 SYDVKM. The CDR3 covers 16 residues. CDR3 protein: CASSLGLAGRTDTQYF.